This T cell receptor beta chain derives from a study of blood T cell repertoires in COVID-19. Study summary: Researchers got acute and convalescent COVID-19 samples from the United States, Italy and Spain. T cells, B-cell-depleted T cells, or PBMCs supplied cDNA or gDNA.

Authors' data handling: Estimated nucleated cell counts came from reference gene primer amplification. The assay was immunoSEQ multiplex PCR, and TCRdb's table has in-frame clones only and misses some. V and J calls and clone size are given by that table; D and trimming were obtained from the DNA. The sample includes about 170,000 clones, about 83% seen only once; the top ten take 3% to 4.5%. V lost 0 bases and J 6 bases, leaving 12 bases between the germline ends. The germline V gene has CDR1 LGHDT and CDR2 YNNKEL (reference sequence). The CDR3 has 14 residues. This receptor was obtained from a man between 18 and 29 years old with active or convalescent COVID-19. The rearrangement joins TRBV3-1 (or the pseudogene TRBV3-2) to TRBJ2-7, with D perhaps TRBD1 (6 bases). Sequencing was done on a sample of peripheral blood. CDR3 region: CASSQESQGTEQYF. The CDR3 DNA reads TGTGCCAGCAGCCAAGAAAGTCAGGGGACCGAGCAGTACTTC.